The TCR beta chain described here comes from a study of T cells after yellow fever vaccination. They built TCR cDNA with 5'RACE template switching, a step that put in a universal primer site and UMIs. TCRdb re-derived calls from the 5' RACE reads in MiXCR, one entry per CDR3 protein. The table lists about 340,000 distinct CDR3 sequences, roughly an eighth of them singletons. CDR3 length: 14 amino acids. The V end lost 3 bases, the J end lost 10 bases, and 13 bases lay between the germline ends. Looked up from germline, CDR1 is LNHDA and CDR2 is SQIVND (reference sequence). This clonotype was detected a few times.

This rearrangement joins TRBV19 to TRBJ1-6; D gene uncertain. The receptor was isolated from a man aged 18 to 35 who received the YFV17D yellow fever vaccine. Sequenced material: CD4+ T cells sorted from PBMCs, taken 15 days after the yellow fever booster vaccination. CDR3 residues: CASSMVRGESPLHF. The CDR3, as DNA: TGTGCCAGTAGTATGGTTCGGGGAGAATCACCCCTCCACTTT.